Below, 7 T cell receptor beta chains from the same sample are listed, as sequenced in a study of shared clonotypes between healthy human individuals. The assay was immunoSEQ multiplex PCR, and TCRdb's table has in-frame clones only and misses some. The sample lists a few million clones, 80% to 95% seen once, with about 1.7% in the top ten. Terminally differentiated effector memory CD45RA+ cells were excluded by CCR7 positive selection of CD45RO-negative cells. The sequencing sample was made of naive CD8+ T cells from PBMCs. These receptor sequences come from a man aged 18 to 29 in good health. Some clones in this sample may be carry-over from other donors' samples.

The chain couples TRBV29-1 to TRBJ2-3; a weak D match, TRBD2 (6 bases). V shed 2 bases and J shed 4 bases, with 16 bases lying between them. There are 15 residues in the CDR3. CDR1 SQVTM and CDR2 ANQGSEA come from the germline V gene. The CDR3 reads CSVEWSAGRSDTQYF. The CDR3 region has the DNA TGCAGCGTTGAATGGTCGGCAGGGAGGTCAGATACGCAGTATTTT.

The chain has TRBV21-1 and TRBJ2-2; the table's D gene call, TRBD2, was not cross checked with the DNA. TRBV21-1 corresponds to a pseudogene. The CDR3 contains 16 residues. The CDR3 coding sequence is TGTGCCAGCAGCACCCAAGGGACTCATAACACCGGGGAGCTGTTTTTT. It translates to CASSTQGTHNTGELFF.

The chain couples TRBV7-9 to TRBJ2-7; D perhaps matches TRBD1 (6 bases). Looked up from germline, CDR1 is SEHNR and CDR2 is FQNEAQ (reference sequence). V lost 2 bases to trimming and J lost 5 bases, with 16 bases between them. The length of the CDR3 is 15 residues. The CDR3 sequence: CASSLRDIRTNEQYF. The CDR3 DNA sequence: TGTGCCAGCAGCTTACGGGACATCCGGACCAACGAGCAGTACTTC.

The J gene is TRBJ1-2, the V gene TRBV10-1; D is uncertain. Trimming removed 10 bases at V and 5 bases at J, with 11 bases between. The germline CDR1 and CDR2 sequences are WNHNN and SYGVQD (reference sequence). The CDR3 consists of 11 residues. The CDR3 DNA follows: TGCGCCACTCCCGGGATTTATGGCTACACCTTC. It codes for CATPGIYGYTF.

The V call is TRBV9, the J call TRBJ2-1; 15 nucleotides agree with TRBD2. The CDR3 is made up of 18 amino acids. Unmatched junction bases numbered 10, after V lost 4 bases and J lost 5 bases. The germline V gene encodes CDR1 SGDLS and CDR2 YYNGEE. This CDR3 is CASSTSGTSGRPNNEQFF. CDR3 nucleotide sequence: TGTGCCAGCAGCACATCCGGGACTAGCGGGAGGCCCAACAATGAGCAGTTCTTC.

This chain joins TRBV2 and TRBJ2-1; D perhaps matches TRBD2 (6 bases). Germline CDR1 SNHLY, CDR2 FYNNEI. This CDR3 is 13 amino acids long. Trimming took 11 bases from V and 0 from J, leaving 11 bases between them. CDR3 protein: CAARRDSYNEQFF. In DNA, the CDR3 is TGTGCCGCCCGGAGGGACTCCTACAATGAGCAGTTCTTC.

The chain uses TRBV14 and TRBJ2-7; TRBD2 matches 7 bases. The CDR3 consists of 15 residues. CDR1 and CDR2 (germline): SGHDN, FVKESK. With V trimmed by 3 bases and J by 4 bases, 9 bases remained unmatched. The CDR3 protein is CASSHHEGLQYEQYF. The CDR3 nucleotides are TGTGCCAGCAGCCACCACGAGGGACTACAATACGAGCAGTACTTC.